The sequence of this T cell receptor beta chain was determined in a study of T cell clones after liver transplantation. This CDR3 has 16 amino acids. The V end lost 5 bases, the J end lost 1 base, and 16 bases lay between the germline ends. CDR1 and CDR2 (germline): SGHVS, FQNEAQ. The repertoire was sequenced with immunoSEQ multiplex PCR; TCRdb's copy has only in-frame clones and lacks some. This table holds roughly 100,000 clones, approximately 78% found once. The sequences come from CD4+ T cells from blood, collected before liver transplant. The TCR sequence derives from a human donor who received a liver transplant. The chain links TRBV7-8 to TRBJ2-3, with D tentatively TRBD2 (6 bases). CDR3: CASSPQRPGGTDTQYF. The DNA for the CDR3 is TGTGCCAGCAGCCCACAACGACCGGGGGGCACAGATACGCAGTATTTT. Full variable domain (rest looked up from reference TRBV7-8 and TRBJ2-3): GAGVSQSPRYKVAKRGQDVALRCDPISGHVSLFWYQQALGQGPEFLTYFQNEAQLDKSGLPSDRFFAERPEGSVSTLKIQRTQQEDSAVYLCASSPQRPGGTDTQYFGPGTRLTVL.